Shown below are 12 T cell receptor beta chains from a single sample sequenced in a study of T cells in localized non-small cell lung cancer. Assay used: immunoSEQ multiplex PCR; TCRdb lists only in-frame clones, some missing. The sample has 950 to 1,100 clones; roughly a fifth are singletons. The sequenced sample was normal lung tissue next to the tumor, obtained before any cancer treatment. Receptor source: a male donor at least 60 years old with stage II lung adenocarcinoma.

By frequency in the sample, this clone is medium-sized. The gene calls are TRBV6-8 and TRBJ2-7, with TRBD1 matching over 9 bases. CDR1 MNHGY and CDR2 SAAAGT come from the germline V gene. The CDR3 runs 14 residues. Trimming removed 6 bases from V and 6 bases from J; junction bases left unmatched: 9. CDR3 amino acids: CASRTQQGASEQYF. The CDR3 DNA reads TGTGCCAGCAGGACCCAACAGGGGGCTAGCGAGCAGTACTTC.

This clone showed up just a few times. The chain links TRBV6-8 to TRBJ2-7, with 9 bases that match TRBD1. V shed 10 bases, J shed 4 bases, and the junction held 8 bases outside the gene matches. Germline-derived CDR1 and CDR2 are MNHGY and SAAAGT. This CDR3 comprises 13 residues. In nucleotides, the CDR3 is TGTGCCATCAGAGGGACAGGGTGGTACGAGCAGTACTTC. As protein: CAIRGTGWYEQYF.

The chain is built from TRBV5-1 and TRBJ2-2; TRBD1 matches at 7 bases. The trim removed 3 bases at V and 6 bases at J, leaving 11 bases unmatched. This CDR3 is built from 16 residues. In germline, CDR1 is SGHRS, CDR2 YFSETQ. CDR3 residues: CASSSSAGTEPGELFF. The CDR3 DNA follows: TGCGCCAGCAGCTCGTCTGCCGGGACAGAACCCGGGGAGCTGTTTTTT.

By proportion, this clone is large. This same CDR3 is encoded by further DNA sequences in the sample. This chain links TRBV11-3 with TRBJ2-5; tentative D call: TRBD1 (5 bases). The CDR3 has 14 residues. Germline CDR1 and CDR2: SGHNT and YENEEA. V was shortened by 5 bases and J by 1 base, with 11 bases between the two germline ends. CDR3 in DNA: TGTGCCAGCAGCCCTACAGGACCCCAAGAGACCCAGTACTTC. Protein: CASSPTGPQETQYF.

By proportion, this clone is large. The genes are TRBV28 and TRBJ2-3, with 11 bases fitting TRBD1. V shed 3 bases, J shed 5 bases, and the junction held 13 bases outside the gene matches. Germline V CDR1 and CDR2: MDHEN, SYDVKM. CDR3 size: 18 residues. CDR3 in amino acids: CASSFGGGQGALQDTQYF. The CDR3 DNA follows: TGTGCCAGCAGTTTCGGGGGAGGACAGGGGGCGCTTCAAGATACGCAGTATTTT.

This clone rates as medium-sized. CDR3 loop: CASSLNRHQRNEQYF. As DNA, the CDR3 is TGTGCCAGCAGCTTGAACAGGCATCAACGTAACGAGCAGTACTTC. The chain links TRBV11-3 to TRBJ2-7; perhaps TRBD1 as D (5 bases). The germline gives CDR1 SGHNT, CDR2 YENEEA. The ends were cut back, 3 bases at V and 5 bases at J, with 17 bases in the middle. CDR3 length: 15 residues.

V usage is TRBV19 and J usage is TRBJ2-1, with D maybe TRBD1 (6 bases). Per germline, CDR1 LNHDA and CDR2 SQIVND (reference sequence). V lost 0 bases and J 8 bases, leaving 14 bases between the germline ends. This CDR3 comprises 15 residues. CDR3 sequence reads: CASSIERFGGHEQFF. The CDR3 region has the DNA TGTGCCAGTAGTATAGAACGGTTTGGGGGCCATGAGCAGTTCTTC.

This clone turned up a few times. The rearrangement links TRBV11-3 to TRBJ2-2; possible D gene TRBD1, 7 bases. This CDR3 spans 18 amino acids. Trimming removed 4 bases at V and 6 bases at J, with 24 bases between. Germline assignment: CDR1 SGHNT and CDR2 YENEEA. The CDR3 loop reads CASSSPAGDQGGPGELFF. Here the CDR3 DNA reads TGTGCCAGCAGCTCGCCCGCCGGGGACCAGGGGGGTCCCGGGGAGCTGTTTTTT.

This clone is medium-sized by share. The chain joins TRBV11-3 to TRBJ1-5; D is undetermined. Trimming stripped 0 bases from V and 0 bases from J, with 6 bases between. This CDR3 spans 15 amino acids. Germline CDR1 and CDR2: SGHNT and YENEEA. As DNA, the CDR3 is TGTGCCAGCAGCTTAGATAGTGATAGCAATCAGCCCCAGCATTTT. Encoded protein: CASSLDSDSNQPQHF.

The J gene is TRBJ1-1, the V gene TRBV6-7; D is uncertain. TRBV6-7 is given ORF status, its function remaining uncertain. There are 11 residues in the CDR3. With 5 bases removed from V and 10 bases from J, the gap between germline ends came to 11 bases. CDR3 nucleotides: TGTGCCAGCAGTGAATCTTATCCAGCTTTCTTT. Its translation is CASSESYPAFF.

This chain uses TRBV6-8 with TRBJ2-6, with unresolved D. CDR1 MNHGY and CDR2 SAAAGT come from the germline V gene. The CDR3 contains 14 residues. V dropped 6 bases and J dropped 4 bases, with 10 bases sitting between them. The DNA for the CDR3 is TGTGCCAGCAGGGGGATCCTAGGGGCCAACGTCCTGACTTTC. Its protein product is CASRGILGANVLTF.

This chain joins TRBV29-1 and TRBJ2-1; the D gene is possibly TRBD1 (6 bases). Trimming took off 6 bases at V and 6 bases at J, with 12 bases between the two ends. This CDR3 contains 12 residues. In germline, CDR1 is SQVTM, CDR2 ANQGSEA. CDR3 loop: CSVRTDFNEQFF. Here the CDR3 DNA reads TGCAGCGTCCGGACAGATTTCAATGAGCAGTTCTTC.